These 9 T cell receptor delta chains came from one sample sequenced in a study of γδ T cells in repeated Plasmodium falciparum infection. Gammadelta T cells were flow-sorted from PBMC into Vgamma9/Vdelta2+ and Vdelta2-negative populations for bulk analysis. TCRdb reprocessed the multiplex PCR reads through CATT. The table includes approximately 50,000 delta-chain clones, roughly 1.9% detected once. The sample consisted of gamma-delta T cells from blood. These receptors all stem from a pool of human donors (malaria-infected and uninfected, not separated).

This clone appeared many times. The protein in TCRdb stems from a much larger clone and differs at residue 3 from this DNA's translation, likely a read error; here the protein is translated from the DNA. The chain recombines TRDV2 with TRDJ1; D is uncertain. TCRdb gives no J gene; it was assigned here by matching the DNA to germline. Germline lookup yields CDR1 GEAIGNYY and CDR2 EKD. The CDR3 spans 15 residues. CDR3 nucleotides: TGTGCCCGTGACACCCTAATACAAAGGACCGATAAACTCATCTTT. Its protein product is CARDTLIQRTDKLIF.

This clone has just a few counts. This DNA translates differently at residue 13 from the TCRdb protein, which is that of a much larger clone; a read error is likely, and the protein shown is the DNA's own translation. V usage is TRDV2 and J usage is TRDJ1, with TRDD3 matching 9 bases. Germline-derived CDR1 and CDR2 are GEAIGNYY and EKD. V gave up 8 bases and J gave up 0 bases; unmatched junction bases: 27. CDR3 length: 21 amino acids. CDR3: CASRPKYLYYWGTRDTDKLIF. DNA of the CDR3: TGTGCCTCCCGACCGAAATACCTTTACTACTGGGGGACACGGGACACCGATAAACTCATCTTT.

As for this clone: The protein that TCRdb holds for this DNA derives from a much larger clone and differs from the translated DNA at residue 8, which likely indicates a read error; the protein shown here is translated from the DNA. The CDR3 protein is CACDTLSLTGGRYTDKLIF. The CDR3 coding sequence is TGTGCCTGTGACACTTTGAGCCTCACTGGGGGACGGTACACCGATAAACTCATCTTT. The chain is built from TRDV2 and TRDJ1; 9 bases line up with TRDD3. The J gene, absent from TCRdb, was called here by matching the DNA to germline. Trimming at V came to 1 base and at J to 0 bases, leaving 14 bases not matched to a gene. The CDR3 spans 19 residues. Germline V lookup: CDR1 GEAIGNYY, CDR2 EKD.

Many counts were recorded for this clone. The TCRdb protein comes from a much larger clone and disagrees with this DNA's translation at residue 15, likely due to a read error; the protein given here is derived from the DNA. Here the V gene is TRDV1, but the J gene went uncalled; the table's TRDD3 call for D was not verified on the DNA. The V gene's germline CDR1 is TSWWSYY and CDR2 QGS. The CDR3 length is 17 residues. Written as DNA, the CDR3 is TGTGCTCTTGGGGAAGACCCTTCTCTTATCTACACCGATAAACCCATCTTT. Protein product: CALGEDPSLIYTDKPIF.

About this clone: TCRdb records a much larger clone's protein for this DNA, with a difference at residue 5 that likely arises from a read error; the protein given is the translation of the DNA. This chain joins TRDV1 and TRDJ1; 8 bases are shared with TRDD3. The J gene, not given by TCRdb, was assigned here from a germline match of the nucleotide sequence. The CDR3 spans 21 residues. Germline V CDR1 and CDR2: TSWWSYY, QGS. After removal of 5 bases from V and 4 bases from J, the junction contained 27 bases not matched to a gene. The CDR3 region has the DNA TGTGCTCTTGGGAGACCCCGTTTATATCCTTCCCCATACTGGGGGGGCGATAAACTCATCTTT. As protein: CALGRPRLYPSPYWGGDKLIF.

For this clone: The amino acid sequence in TCRdb belongs to a much larger clone and departs from this DNA's translation at residue 15, likely a sequencing read error; the sequence shown is translated from the DNA. V is TRDV3 and J is TRDJ1; TRDD2 might be the D (5 bases). Because TCRdb records no J gene, it was assigned here through a match of the DNA to germline. The CDR3 is 21 residues long. Germline CDR1 reads TVYSNPD; CDR2 reads GDNSRS (reference sequence). V lost 2 bases and J lost 0, with 34 bases in between. Written as DNA, the CDR3 is TGTGCCTTTTGCCGGGCCTTCAAGTCGATGAGGGACAACTCGAACACCGATAAACTCATCTTT. Translating it yields CAFCRAFKSMRDNSNTDKLIF.

Sample share makes this clone medium-sized. The chain is built from TRDV1 and TRDJ1, with D hard to call. Germline CDR1 is TSWWSYY and CDR2 is QGS. This CDR3 contains 15 residues. V dropped 1 base and J dropped 3 bases, with 12 bases sitting between them. The CDR3 spells CALGEPLSIPDKLIF. The CDR3 DNA follows: TGTGCTCTTGGGGAACCCTTATCCATCCCCGATAAACTCATCTTT.

In the case of this clone: TCRdb has a much larger clone's protein, which differs at residue 18 from the translation of this DNA, likely because of a read error; what is shown is the protein translated from the DNA. The chain is built from TRDV1 and TRDJ1; a weak D match, TRDD2 (6 bases). TCRdb offers no J gene call, so here the DNA was matched to germline to obtain one. Germline V gene data show CDR1 as TSWWSYY and CDR2 as QGS. This CDR3 comprises 22 residues. CDR3 coding DNA: TGTGCTCTTGGGGACTTCCCCCCCTACTTCCTTACGTCCACCGCGTACACCGAGAAACTCATCTTT. Translated: CALGDFPPYFLTSTAYTEKLIF.

There are a few counts of this clone. With a far larger clone one base away, a read error is the likely cause. The sample contains more than one DNA sequence encoding this CDR3. This chain connects TRDV1 to TRDJ1; 7 bases align to TRDD3. No J gene was available from TCRdb, and it was assigned here by a germline match of the DNA. Per the germline V gene, CDR1 is TSWWSYY and CDR2 is QGS. The junction had 17 bases not matched to a gene; V was cut back by 6 bases and J by 4 bases. The CDR3 length is 17 residues. In nucleotides, the CDR3 is TGTGCTCTTGGCGTCCCTACAAACTTGGGGGACCTCGATAAACTCATCTTT. Protein sequence: CALGVPTNLGDLDKLIF.